What follows are 26 T cell receptor beta chains derived from one specimen sequenced in a study of siplizumab effects on memory and regulatory T cells. TCRdb keeps only in-frame clones here, not all; method: immunoSEQ multiplex PCR. The data hold some 14,000 clones, with approximately 45% observed a single time. Their recognized antigens are unknown. Mixed lymphocyte reaction cells were cocultured at 37°C for 6 to 7 days. Sample: CFSE-low (dividing) CD4+ T cells sorted from an allogeneic mixed lymphocyte reaction. The receptors were sampled from a human donor in good health; the cells came from an allogeneic mixed lymphocyte reaction. Some clones in this sample may be carry-over from other donors' samples.

The J gene is TRBJ2-7, the V gene TRBV7-2, with TRBD1 matching 9 bases. Germline V CDR1 and CDR2: SGHTA, FQGNSA. After removal of 4 bases from V and 4 bases from J, the junction contained 8 bases not matched to a gene. The CDR3 is 15 residues long. CDR3 nucleotides: TGTGCCAGCAGCTCCGGGACAGGGAATTATTACGAGCAGTACTTC. Encoded protein: CASSSGTGNYYEQYF.

CDR3 residues: CASSLGQRASYNEQFF. CDR3 DNA sequence: TGCGCCAGCAGCTTGGGTCAGCGGGCTTCCTACAATGAGCAGTTCTTC. The chain employs TRBV5-1 and TRBJ2-1, with D possibly TRBD2 on 6 matching bases. The CDR3 totals 16 residues. V was pared by 0 bases and J by 1 base, with 11 bases between. Germline CDR1 SGHRS, CDR2 YFSETQ. Based on the CDR3 plus reference TRBV5-1 and TRBJ2-1, the full variable domain is KAGVTQTPRYLIKTRGQQVTLSCSPISGHRSVSWYQQTPGQGLQFLFEYFSETQRNKGNFPGRFSGRQFSNSRSEMNVSTLELGDSALYLCASSLGQRASYNEQFFGPGTRLTVL.

This clone was observed a few times. The genes are TRBV7-6 and TRBJ2-2; TRBD2 agrees at 10 bases. The germline V gene encodes CDR1 SGHVS and CDR2 FNYEAQ. V dropped 6 bases and J dropped 5; count of bases not matched to a gene: 9. This CDR3 is built from 16 residues. The CDR3 nucleotides read TGTGCCAGCAGATATCCTAGCGGGAGTGGGACCGGGGAGCTGTTTTTT. This translates into CASRYPSGSGTGELFF.

CDR3: CASSLQATSGNLNEQFF. DNA of the CDR3: TGTGCCAGCTCACTTCAGGCGACTAGCGGGAACCTCAATGAGCAGTTCTTC. The genes are TRBV18 and TRBJ2-1; 11 nucleotides match TRBD2. This CDR3 spans 17 amino acids. CDR1 is KGHSH and CDR2 is LQKENI in the germline V gene. The trim removed 4 bases at V and 6 bases at J, leaving 11 bases unmatched.

The V gene is TRBV29-1, the J gene TRBJ1-2; 9 bases map to TRBD1. In germline, CDR1 is SQVTM, CDR2 ANQGSEA. Trimming took 5 bases from V and 4 from J; bases not matched to a gene: 8. The CDR3 covers 14 residues. This CDR3 is CSVFPGQGFYGYTF. Written as DNA, the CDR3 is TGCAGCGTTTTTCCGGGACAGGGTTTCTATGGCTACACCTTC.

The rearrangement uses TRBV6-5 and TRBJ2-7; 13 positions match TRBD2. The CDR3 consists of 14 residues. Germline lookup yields CDR1 MNHEY and CDR2 SVGAGI. Trimming took 6 bases from V and 9 from J; bases not matched to a gene: 8. The CDR3 protein is CASSRLAGGTAQYF. The CDR3 bases are TGTGCCAGCAGCAGACTAGCGGGAGGAACAGCGCAGTACTTC.

This clone has a handful of counts. This rearrangement joins TRBV4-1 to TRBJ2-3; 9 bases are a match to TRBD2. The CDR3 runs 17 residues. Germline lookup yields CDR1 MGHRA and CDR2 YSYEKL. V gave up 1 base and J gave up 6 bases; unmatched junction bases: 11. The CDR3 reads CASSQAVGGRAVDTQYF. DNA of the CDR3: TGCGCCAGCAGCCAAGCGGTTGGCGGGAGGGCCGTTGATACGCAGTATTTT.

The chain carries TRBV7-9 and TRBJ2-1; perhaps TRBD2 as D (6 bases). CDR3 length: 19 amino acids. CDR1 and CDR2 from the germline V gene are SEHNR and FQNEAQ (reference sequence). V dropped 2 bases and J dropped 1 base, with 21 bases sitting between them. The CDR3 spells CASSLLRRTGRLSYNEQFF. CDR3 DNA sequence: TGTGCCAGCAGCTTATTAAGGAGGACCGGGAGACTATCCTACAATGAGCAGTTCTTC.

By frequency in the sample, this clone is medium-sized. The rearrangement links TRBV5-6 to TRBJ2-7; TRBD2 is a possible D gene (6 bases). The V end was cut by 2 bases, the J end by 9 bases, with 12 bases between. The CDR3 spans 12 residues. Germline-derived CDR1 and CDR2 are SGHDT and YYEEEE. The CDR3 loop reads CASSLGGVRQYF. The CDR3 DNA follows: TGTGCCAGCAGCTTAGGAGGGGTAAGGCAGTACTTC.

By share of the sample, this clone is medium-sized (0.01 to 0.1%). V usage is TRBV7-2 and J usage is TRBJ2-1, with D perhaps assigned TRBD1 or TRBD2 (6 bases each). CDR1 SGHTA and CDR2 FQGNSA come from the germline V gene. V lost 5 bases and J lost 3, with 20 bases in between. The CDR3 totals 17 residues. CDR3 loop: CASSTQGGGRFYNEQFF. In DNA, the CDR3 is TGTGCCAGCAGCACCCAAGGAGGGGGGCGCTTCTACAATGAGCAGTTCTTC.

V usage is TRBV6-4 and J usage is TRBJ2-2; 11 bases align to TRBD2. Per germline, CDR1 MRHNA and CDR2 SNTAGT. J gave up 3 bases and V 5 bases, and 14 bases lay outside the gene matches. This CDR3 has 19 amino acids. The CDR3 DNA sequence: TGTGCCAGCAGTTCCAGCCGATATAGCGGGAGGGTTGACACCGGGGAGCTGTTTTTT. Protein: CASSSSRYSGRVDTGELFF.

This chain connects TRBV9 to TRBJ1-1; D perhaps matches TRBD1 (5 bases). Trimming cost V 0 bases and J 4 bases, with 13 bases left between them. Germline V gene sequence: CDR1 SGDLS, CDR2 YYNGEE. The CDR3 runs to 15 residues. The CDR3 nucleotides are TGTGCCAGCAGCGTAGATCCCGGGGGATTCACTGAAGCTTTCTTT. This encodes CASSVDPGGFTEAFF.

The V call is TRBV28, the J call TRBJ2-7; possible D gene TRBD2, 5 bases. The CDR3 spans 11 residues. CDR1 and CDR2 (germline): MDHEN, SYDVKM. The germline V and J ends were trimmed by 3 bases and 6 bases, with 6 bases remaining between them. The CDR3 sequence: CASSFGIEQYF. DNA of the CDR3: TGTGCCAGCAGTTTCGGGATCGAGCAGTACTTC. Full variable domain (outside the CDR3, taken from reference TRBV28 and TRBJ2-7): DVKVTQSSRYLVKRTGEKVFLECVQDMDHENMFWYRQDPGLGLRLIYFSYDVKMKEKGDIPEGYSVSREKKERFSLILESASTNQTSMYLCASSFGIEQYFGPGTRLTVT.

The chain links TRBV2 to TRBJ2-5, with 10 bases lining up with TRBD2. The CDR3 has 17 amino acids. The germline V gene encodes CDR1 SNHLY and CDR2 FYNNEI. The J segment lost 5 bases and the V segment lost 2 bases, leaving 11 bases of the junction unmatched. The CDR3 spells CASSETPRLAGVETQYF. The CDR3 nucleotides read TGTGCCAGCAGTGAAACTCCGCGTCTAGCGGGAGTTGAGACCCAGTACTTC.

This rearrangement joins TRBV14 to TRBJ1-2; a weak D match, TRBD1 (5 bases). Trimming pared 1 base from V and 2 bases from J, leaving 8 bases between. Germline CDR1 is SGHDN and CDR2 is FVKESK. CDR3 length: 14 amino acids. CDR3 in amino acids: CASSQVDRNYGYTF. The CDR3 coding sequence is TGTGCCAGCAGCCAAGTTGACAGAAACTATGGCTACACCTTC. Looking up the rest from reference TRBV14 and TRBJ1-2 gives the full variable domain: EAGVTQFPSHSVIEKGQTVTLRCDPISGHDNLYWYRRVMGKEIKFLLHFVKESKQDESGMPNNRFLAERTGGTYSTLKVQPAELEDSGVYFCASSQVDRNYGYTFGSGTRLTVV.

CDR3: CASSLDGTLGYTF. The CDR3 DNA reads as TGTGCCAGCAGTCTGGACGGAACACTCGGCTACACCTTC. The rearrangement links TRBV27 to TRBJ1-2; D uncertain. CDR1 is MNHEY and CDR2 is SMNVEV in the germline V gene (reference sequence). The CDR3 loop spans 13 amino acids. V lost 5 bases and J 8 bases, leaving 15 bases between the germline ends.

This clone was seen at least ten times. The chain links TRBV5-6 to TRBJ2-2; D is ambiguous. Germline lookup yields CDR1 SGHDT and CDR2 YYEEEE. Deletions cut 0 bases from V and 2 bases from J, with 11 bases between. CDR3 size: 16 residues. CDR3 in amino acids: CASSLARSLNTGELFF. CDR3 sequence (DNA): TGTGCCAGCAGCTTGGCCCGTTCCCTAAACACCGGGGAGCTGTTTTTT.

By sample fraction, this clone is medium-sized. The rearrangement uses TRBV10-3 and TRBJ1-5, with D perhaps TRBD1 (6 bases). Germline CDR1 ENHRY, CDR2 SYGVKD. The CDR3 sequence is 14 residues long. The germline V and J ends were trimmed by 3 bases and 4 bases, with 10 bases remaining between them. The CDR3 DNA reads as TGTGCCATCAGTGAATGGACAGTGAATCAGCCCCAGCATTTT. As protein: CAISEWTVNQPQHF.

The rearrangement uses TRBV19 and TRBJ1-1, with a weak D call TRBD1 (5 bases). V dropped 5 bases and J dropped 7 bases, with 14 bases sitting between them. Per germline, CDR1 LNHDA and CDR2 SQIVND (reference sequence). CDR3 length equals 13 residues. In nucleotides, the CDR3 is TGTGCCAGTAGTGGTAGGGGCGTCAATGAAGCTTTCTTT. It specifies CASSGRGVNEAFF.

In regard to this clone: A much more abundant neighbour one base away suggests this may be a read error. V gene TRBV7-9 combines with J gene TRBJ1-2, with D maybe TRBD1 (5 bases). The CDR3 extends over 15 amino acids. Trimming took off 4 bases at V and 3 bases at J, with 15 bases between the two ends. Looked up from germline, CDR1 is SEHNR and CDR2 is FQNEAQ (reference sequence). CDR3 DNA sequence: TGTGCCAGCAGCTCGGCGGGGGAGGGGTACTATGGCTACACCTTC. It specifies CASSSAGEGYYGYTF.

The V gene is TRBV5-1, the J gene TRBJ1-3, with a tentative D call TRBD1 (5 bases). The CDR3 runs to 15 residues. Germline assignment: CDR1 SGHRS and CDR2 YFSETQ. Trimming pared 7 bases from V and 6 bases from J, leaving 20 bases between. The CDR3 DNA reads as TGCGCCAGCGGCCACAACGAGGGGCGGGAAAACACCATATATTTT. Its translation is CASGHNEGRENTIYF.

This clone was counted many times. The gene calls are TRBV19 and TRBJ2-1, with D possibly called TRBD1 or TRBD2 (5 bases each). Germline assignment: CDR1 LNHDA and CDR2 SQIVND (reference sequence). Trimming left V 3 bases short and J 1 base short, with 10 bases between. There are 15 residues in the CDR3. CDR3 loop: CASSIHWGSYNEQFF. DNA for the CDR3: TGTGCCAGTAGTATCCACTGGGGGTCCTACAATGAGCAGTTCTTC.

This clone was seen a handful of times. The chain has TRBV2 and TRBJ2-7, with 7 bases aligning to TRBD2. After removal of 4 bases from V and 0 bases from J, the junction contained 9 bases not matched to a gene. Looked up from germline, CDR1 is SNHLY and CDR2 is FYNNEI. The CDR3 length is 16 residues. This CDR3 reads CASSGPSGARSYEQYF. CDR3 nucleotide sequence: TGTGCCAGCAGTGGACCCAGCGGGGCCCGCTCCTACGAGCAGTACTTC.

The table lists this clone with many counts. The chain uses TRBV7-9 and TRBJ2-3; D gene uncertain. With 1 base removed from V and 5 bases from J, the gap between germline ends came to 13 bases. The V gene's germline CDR1 is SEHNR and CDR2 FQNEAQ (reference sequence). The length of the CDR3 is 15 residues. CDR3 loop: CASSLVGRWRDTQYF. For the CDR3, the DNA is TGTGCCAGCAGCTTAGTAGGACGCTGGCGAGATACGCAGTATTTT.

The chain recombines TRBV7-9 with TRBJ2-5; D call uncertain. The J call may be mistaken, given a closer DNA end match to TRBJ2-7. This CDR3 region has 12 residues. Germline V CDR1 and CDR2: SEHNR, FQNEAQ (reference sequence). The CDR3: CASSPQVSEQYF. The CDR3 nucleotides are TGTGCCAGCAGCCCCCAAGTTTCCGAGCAGTACTTC.

This clone was picked up one time. The J gene is TRBJ2-1, the V gene TRBV5-5; D may be TRBD1 or TRBD2 (5 bases each). This CDR3 has 16 residues. Germline CDR1 reads SGHKS; CDR2 reads YYEKEE (reference sequence). The germline V and J ends were trimmed by 4 bases and 0 bases, with 14 bases remaining between them. The CDR3, as DNA: TGTGCCAGCAGCGTAGGGACGGACTCCTCCTACAATGAGCAGTTCTTC. It translates to CASSVGTDSSYNEQFF.